The present T cell receptor beta chain was sequenced within a study of blood T cell repertoires in COVID-19 (dated by TCRdb to 2019 to 2021). Regarding the study in general: Collaborator samples came from the United States, Italy and Spain and covered acute and convalescent phases of COVID-19. The prospective study material was composed of cDNA or gDNA derived from T cells, B-cell-depleted T cells, or PBMCs. The dataset comprised deeply sampled blood TCRbeta repertoires from subjects exposed to, actively infected with, or recovered from COVID-19. A freely available public database, intended as a resource for researchers studying the immune response to SARS-CoV-2, is where the repertoires were released. Samples came from the ongoing ImmuneRACE study (first 160 participants) plus 1,254 subjects from 6 global collaborators. A de-identified subject ID, COVID-19 status, age in years and sex were almost always included in the sample metadata. Where available, HLA class I and class II types were taken from metadata supplied by the sample provider and were not determined by assay-based typing.

At one collaborating source in Seattle, patients were enrolled during active infection and were followed longitudinally through the course of disease. Collaborating institutions collected whole blood in K2EDTA tubes following their own protocols. Collaborator samples were shipped for TCRbeta analysis as frozen whole blood, isolated PBMCs, or DNA extracted from either sample type. TCRbeta CDR3 regions were amplified from genomic DNA using the immunoSEQ Assay, a bias-controlled multiplex PCR. Per the original workflow: The number of nucleated cells in each sample was estimated from the amplification of reference gene primers within the assay. To quantify the absolute abundance of each unique TCRbeta CDR3 rearrangement, sequence reads were collapsed and filtered. For each sample, productive Simpson clonality was calculated as the square root of Simpson's diversity index over productive rearrangements. TCRdb took this table from immuneACCESS and kept in-frame rearrangements with V and J called. Such tables lack part of the clones; where checked against another copy, unresolved V genes explain under half of the gap, and the rest is unexplained. D and trimming come from the DNA, and the V and J calls and clone size come from that table. Across this sample there are 330,000 or so clones, with roughly 86% seen only once. In total, the top ten clones hold approximately 9.9% of the sample.

To note about this clone: No cognate antigen has been identified for it. No per-base quality is available; no much larger clone lies one base away.

General conclusions and limits of the study: The quantity of clinical and demographic metadata differed by source and by participant and was supplied without curation.

This TCR was sampled from a man aged 25-45 years with COVID-19, enrolled during active disease. Sequencing used peripheral blood.

The CDR3 has the sequence CASSPGQTANTGELFF. The DNA sequence is given as TGTGCCAGCTCACCGGGACAAACAGCGAACACCGGGGAGCTGTTTTTT. This receptor chain uses TRBV18 and TRBJ2-2; the best D guess is TRBD1, with 6 bases matching. Counted from cysteine to phenylalanine, this CDR3 has 16 amino acids. This entry keeps only the CDR3 DNA: 48 bases, framed from base 1. The germline V gene encodes CDR1 KGHSH and CDR2 LQKENI. V gives up 3 bases and J gives up 0 bases, and the segment between their germline ends measures 11 bases.